Listed here is a single T cell receptor beta chain. Its antigen is currently unknown. This entry is derived from a study of T cell responses to AZD1222 COVID-19 vaccine. Study results and caveats: The sample set comprised mostly white British donors with more females, and clonal diversity was possibly underestimated. It was only six AZD1222 recipients who were seropositive at baseline.

TCRdb's table, derived via immunoSEQ multiplex PCR, lists solely in-frame clones and lacks some. Counted here are about 210,000 clones, 92% occurring once; the ten biggest clones make up about 1.2%. Sequencing was performed on peripheral blood, taken on day 0 of AZD1222 vaccination. This TCR was sampled from an adult in good health.

CDR3: CAGGQRLNTGELFF. In DNA form, the CDR3 reads TGTGCCGGGGGACAGCGACTGAACACCGGGGAGCTGTTTTTT. This chain uses TRBV2 with TRBJ2-2; 7 nucleotides match TRBD1. CDR1 SNHLY and CDR2 FYNNEI come from the germline V gene. CDR3 length: 14 residues. With 11 bases clipped from V and 1 base from J, the junction kept 7 bases outside the gene matches. Based on the CDR3 plus reference TRBV2 and TRBJ2-2, the full variable domain is EPEVTQTPSHQVTQMGQEVILRCVPISNHLYFYWYRQILGQKVEFLVSFYNNEISEKSEIFDDQFSVERPDGSNFTLKIRSTKLEDSAMYFCAGGQRLNTGELFFGEGSRLTVL.